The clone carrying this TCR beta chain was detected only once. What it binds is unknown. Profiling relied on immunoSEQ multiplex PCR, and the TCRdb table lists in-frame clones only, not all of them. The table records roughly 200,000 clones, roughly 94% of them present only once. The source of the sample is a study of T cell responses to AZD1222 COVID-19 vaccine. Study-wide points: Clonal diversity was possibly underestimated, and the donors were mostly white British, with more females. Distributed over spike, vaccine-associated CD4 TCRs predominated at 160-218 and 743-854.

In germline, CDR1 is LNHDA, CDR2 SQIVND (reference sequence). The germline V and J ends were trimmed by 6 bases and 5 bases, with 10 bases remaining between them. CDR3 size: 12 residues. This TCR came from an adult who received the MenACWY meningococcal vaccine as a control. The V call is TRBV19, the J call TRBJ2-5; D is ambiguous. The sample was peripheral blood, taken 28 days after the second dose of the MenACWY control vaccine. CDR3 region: CASRDRSETQYF. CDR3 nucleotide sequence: TGTGCCAGTAGGGACCGATCTGAGACCCAGTACTTC.